This T cell receptor (beta chain) was recovered during a study of cytomegalovirus exposure and HLA in healthy donors. Study results and limitations: The authors later linked a missense DCLRE1C variant to TCR beta V- and J-gene trimming.

The CDR3 contains 13 residues. Germline V gene lookup returns CDR1 SEHNR and CDR2 FQNEAQ (reference sequence). Trimming took 5 bases from V and 4 from J; bases not matched to a gene: 4. On this clone: Its antigen is as yet unknown.

PCR used 60 Vbeta primers and 13 Jbeta primers. Some clones are missing from TCRdb's copy, which holds only in-frame ones; the method was immunoSEQ multiplex PCR. Of hundreds of thousands of clones in the sample, 70% to 90% are singletons; the top ten hold less than 2.5%. The clonotype comes from a woman aged 18-29 years in good health and CMV-seronegative. The specimen sequenced was PBMCs. This sequence joins TRBV7-9 and TRBJ1-2, with 7 bases fitting TRBD1. The CDR3 reads CASSPGQPYGYTF. The CDR3 DNA sequence: TGTGCCAGCAGCCCGGGACAGCCCTATGGCTACACCTTC.